This T cell receptor beta chain comes out of a study of blood T cell repertoires in COVID-19. The CDR3 sequence is 13 residues long. The ends were cut back, 4 bases at V and 4 bases at J, with 12 bases in the middle. Germline V gene lookup returns CDR1 SGHNT and CDR2 YYREEE (reference sequence). Assay used: immunoSEQ multiplex PCR; TCRdb lists only in-frame clones, some missing. The repertoire consists of roughly 150,000 clones, with 75% to 85% occurring once and the leading ten covering about 4%. The V call is TRBV5-4, the J call TRBJ2-7, with D perhaps TRBD1 (7 bases). The origin of this receptor is a man aged 55 to 70 with acute or convalescent COVID-19. Sequences were obtained from peripheral blood. The CDR3 nucleotides are TGTGCCAGCAGCCGGAGGGGGCTGTACGAGCAGTACTTC. This codes for CASSRRGLYEQYF.